A single sample is the source of the 31 T cell receptor beta chains below, sequenced in a study of cytomegalovirus exposure and HLA in healthy donors. The data were produced by immunoSEQ multiplex PCR, yet TCRdb's version contains in-frame clones alone and is incomplete. Among approximately 120,000 clones listed, approximately 91% were seen once. Sample: PBMCs. The receptor source for this set is a woman younger than 30 in good health and CMV-seronegative.

This chain uses TRBV27 with TRBJ2-1, with D maybe TRBD1 (5 bases). The CDR3 loop spans 13 amino acids. V dropped 2 bases and J dropped 7 bases, with 9 bases sitting between them. Germline CDR1 MNHEY, CDR2 SMNVEV (reference sequence). The CDR3 reads CASSLAAGNEQFF. The DNA for the CDR3 is TGTGCCAGCAGTTTAGCCGCAGGGAATGAGCAGTTCTTC.

This chain connects TRBV28 to TRBJ2-7; D not certain. This CDR3 comprises 11 residues. Trimming shortened V by 5 bases and J by 6 bases, and 8 bases separated the two germline ends. Germline loops: CDR1 MDHEN, CDR2 SYDVKM. CDR3 protein: CASSTNPEQYF. For the CDR3, the DNA is TGTGCCAGCAGTACTAATCCCGAGCAGTACTTC.

The chain uses TRBV28 and TRBJ1-2; 8 nucleotides match TRBD1. Trimming took 5 bases from V and 6 from J; bases not matched to a gene: 8. Germline V gene lookup returns CDR1 MDHEN and CDR2 SYDVKM. This CDR3 comprises 14 residues. The CDR3 reads CASSTTGGKDGYTF. The DNA for the CDR3 is TGTGCCAGCAGTACTACAGGGGGAAAGGATGGCTACACCTTC.

This chain uses TRBV27 with TRBJ1-5; D perhaps matches TRBD1 (5 bases). Trimming removed 9 bases at V and 7 bases at J, with 16 bases between. This CDR3 is built from 13 residues. Germline CDR1 is MNHEY and CDR2 is SMNVEV (reference sequence). In DNA form, the CDR3 reads TGTGCCAGACCGACAGCCCTCGGGCAGCCCCAGCATTTT. It is translated as CARPTALGQPQHF.

The chain couples TRBV7-6 to TRBJ1-4, with D tentatively TRBD1 (5 bases). This CDR3 has 20 amino acids. Trimming pared 3 bases from V and 0 bases from J, leaving 23 bases between. CDR1 is SGHVS and CDR2 is FNYEAQ in the germline V gene. This chain's CDR3 is CASSFYKGTMISATNEKLFF. CDR3 nucleotides: TGTGCCAGCAGCTTTTATAAAGGGACTATGATTTCAGCAACTAATGAAAAACTGTTTTTT.

The chain uses TRBV7-2 and TRBJ2-1; 8 nucleotides align to TRBD2. The CDR3 is 13 amino acids. The germline gives CDR1 SGHTA, CDR2 FQGNSA. The ends lost 5 bases at V and 7 bases at J; junction bases unmatched: 4. This CDR3 is CASSRRGGNEQFF. The DNA for the CDR3 is TGTGCCAGCAGCCGCCGGGGGGGAAATGAGCAGTTCTTC.

The chain combines TRBV28 with TRBJ2-3, with 7 bases that match TRBD2. The CDR3 covers 18 residues. CDR1 is MDHEN, CDR2 SYDVKM, per germline. V lost 1 base to trimming and J lost 0 bases; unmatched junction nucleotides: 10. The CDR3: CASSLFGTAGVSTDTQYF. The CDR3 bases are TGTGCCAGCAGTTTATTTGGCACGGCGGGAGTTAGCACAGATACGCAGTATTTT. The complete variable domain, with remaining parts taken from reference TRBV28 and TRBJ2-3, reads DVKVTQSSRYLVKRTGEKVFLECVQDMDHENMFWYRQDPGLGLRLIYFSYDVKMKEKGDIPEGYSVSREKKERFSLILESASTNQTSMYLCASSLFGTAGVSTDTQYFGPGTRLTVL.

The rearrangement joins TRBV27 to TRBJ1-5; 10 nucleotides agree with TRBD1. J gave up 2 bases and V 4 bases, and 2 bases lay outside the gene matches. CDR3 size: 15 residues. Germline V gives CDR1 MNHEY, CDR2 SMNVEV (reference sequence). CDR3 region: CASSWDRGGNQPQHF. CDR3 DNA sequence: TGTGCCAGCAGTTGGGACAGGGGTGGCAATCAGCCCCAGCATTTT.

V usage is TRBV19 and J usage is TRBJ2-3; possibly TRBD2 for D (7 bases). Germline CDR1 and CDR2: LNHDA and SQIVND (reference sequence). CDR3 length equals 15 residues. Trimming removed 3 bases from V and 0 bases from J, with 10 bases in between. CDR3 DNA: TGTGCCAGTAGTATGGGGGGGCCTAGCACAGATACGCAGTATTTT. Encoded protein: CASSMGGPSTDTQYF.

The chain is built from TRBV6-5 and TRBJ1-5; D unclear. CDR3 length: 14 amino acids. V gave up 8 bases and J gave up 5 bases, with 16 bases separating them. The germline V gene encodes CDR1 MNHEY and CDR2 SVGAGI. The CDR3 nucleotides are TGTGCCAGCGCAATGAGCCTTCGTTATCAGCCCCAGCATTTT. Translating it yields CASAMSLRYQPQHF.

The chain carries TRBV6-5 and TRBJ1-1; D is perhaps TRBD1 (6 bases). Germline V gene lookup returns CDR1 MNHEY and CDR2 SVGAGI. V was clipped by 8 bases and J by 1 base, with 11 bases between them. The CDR3 length is 13 residues. CDR3 bases: TGTGCCAGCGGGGGCCCCTGGAACACTGAAGCTTTCTTT. The encoded protein is CASGGPWNTEAFF.

A word on this clone: A read error may produce the germline difference seen at one junction end. The rearrangement links TRBV28 to TRBJ2-7; D is unresolved. Germline CDR1 and CDR2: MDHEN and SYDVKM. This CDR3 region has 12 residues. CDR3 region: CASSSLPNPISF. CDR3 nucleotide sequence: TGTGCCAGCAGTTCACTGCCGAATCCGATAAGCTTC.

The chain employs TRBV5-4 and TRBJ1-1, with a weak D call TRBD1 (5 bases). Germline V gives CDR1 SGHNT, CDR2 YYREEE (reference sequence). The CDR3 runs to 11 residues. The V end lost 4 bases, the J end lost 8 bases, and 9 bases lay between the germline ends. Written as DNA, the CDR3 is TGTGCCAGCAGCCGCGGGGGGGAAGCTTTCTTT. Translating gives CASSRGGEAFF.

The V call is TRBV19, the J call TRBJ2-7, with D possibly matching TRBD1 (6 bases). Trimming pared 0 bases from V and 3 bases from J, leaving 9 bases between. CDR1 and CDR2 from the germline V gene are LNHDA and SQIVND (reference sequence). This CDR3 region has 14 residues. The DNA of the CDR3 is TGTGCCAGTAGTATAGATCCGGGACACTACGAGCAGTACTTC. This codes for CASSIDPGHYEQYF.

The chain employs TRBV28 and TRBJ1-6; weak D call: TRBD1 (5 bases). In germline, CDR1 is MDHEN, CDR2 SYDVKM. Trimming left V 2 bases short and J 9 bases short, with 20 bases between. CDR3 length: 17 amino acids. DNA of the CDR3: TGTGCCAGCAGTTTAGAGTGGGGCGCTTCTGGAGTTTCACCCCTCCACTTT. Its translation is CASSLEWGASGVSPLHF.

This chain uses TRBV18 with TRBJ1-1, with a possible D match to TRBD1 (5 bases). In germline, CDR1 is KGHSH, CDR2 LQKENI. V was clipped by 6 bases and J by 3 bases, with 17 bases between them. This CDR3 has 15 residues. In nucleotides, the CDR3 is TGTGCCAGCTCCCTGCTGGACAAGGGCGACACTGAAGCTTTCTTT. Residues: CASSLLDKGDTEAFF.

This chain joins TRBV11-2 and TRBJ2-7; maybe TRBD2 (5 bases). The ends were cut back, 3 bases at V and 6 bases at J, with 12 bases in the middle. Germline V gene data show CDR1 as SGHAT and CDR2 as FQNNGV. The CDR3 is made up of 13 amino acids. Here the CDR3 reads CASSFGHAGEQYF. The CDR3 DNA reads TGTGCCAGCAGCTTCGGGCATGCGGGCGAGCAGTACTTC.

The chain carries TRBV9 and TRBJ2-1, with unresolved D. The CDR3 spans 13 residues. From germline, CDR1 is SGDLS and CDR2 YYNGEE. Trimming left V 0 bases short and J 8 bases short, with 9 bases between. CDR3 protein: CASSVVLGDEQFF. The CDR3 coding sequence is TGTGCCAGCAGCGTAGTCCTCGGTGATGAGCAGTTCTTC.

The chain links TRBV6-6 to TRBJ1-2, with TRBD1 as a possible D gene (5 bases). The CDR3 has 15 residues. Trimming took 5 bases from V and 4 from J, leaving 17 bases between them. Looked up from germline, CDR1 is MNHNY and CDR2 is SVGAGI (reference sequence). This CDR3 is CASSTGRMVGYGYTF. In nucleotides, the CDR3 is TGTGCCAGCAGTACAGGTCGGATGGTTGGCTATGGCTACACCTTC.

CDR3 sequence (DNA): TGTGCCAGCAGCTTAGATTCCTTCCGCCGGGACAGGGGCTCCGGTGGCTACACCTTC. It codes for CASSLDSFRRDRGSGGYTF. The V and J genes are TRBV11-2 and TRBJ1-2; 10 bases are shared with TRBD1. The V and J ends lost 0 bases and 7 bases, in that order; junction bases with no gene match: 17. Germline values: CDR1 SGHAT, CDR2 FQNNGV. The CDR3 is 19 amino acids. Variable domain in full (rest from reference TRBV11-2 and TRBJ1-2): EAGVAQSPRYKIIEKRQSVAFWCNPISGHATLYWYQQILGQGPKLLIQFQNNGVVDDSQLPKDRFSAERLKGVDSTLKIQPAKLEDSAVYLCASSLDSFRRDRGSGGYTFGSGTRLTVV.

J is TRBJ2-7 and V is TRBV6-1, with D possibly matching TRBD2 (5 bases). V was pared by 0 bases and J by 3 bases, with 12 bases between. This CDR3 contains 15 residues. In germline, CDR1 is MNHNS, CDR2 SASEGT. Written as DNA, the CDR3 is TGTGCCAGCAGTGAAGCAGGCGACTACCTCTACGAGCAGTACTTC. Protein: CASSEAGDYLYEQYF.

In its sample, this clone was seen a few times. J is TRBJ1-5 and V is TRBV28; 7 bases agree with TRBD1. V was clipped by 2 bases and J by 1 base; unmatched bases: 11. The length of the CDR3 is 18 residues. Germline V lookup: CDR1 MDHEN, CDR2 SYDVKM. CDR3 sequence (DNA): TGTGCCAGCAGTTTAGGTGGGACAGCCGATGGGAGCAATCAGCCCCAGCATTTT. This gives the protein CASSLGGTADGSNQPQHF.

The chain uses TRBV11-1 and TRBJ2-5; D ambiguous. Germline-derived CDR1 and CDR2 are SGHAT and FQDESV (reference sequence). V was pared by 3 bases and J by 1 base, with 6 bases between. The CDR3 sequence is 13 residues long. The CDR3 coding sequence is TGTGCCAGCAGCTTCTTCGGCCAAGAGACCCAGTACTTC. Translation gives CASSFFGQETQYF. The complete variable domain, with remaining parts taken from reference TRBV11-1 and TRBJ2-5, reads EAEVAQSPRYKITEKSQAVAFWCDPISGHATLYWYRQILGQGPELLVQFQDESVVDDSQLPKDRFSAERLKGVDSTLKIQPAELGDSAMYLCASSFFGQETQYFGPGTRLLVL.

This sequence joins TRBV5-5 and TRBJ2-7; 13 bases are shared with TRBD2. J lost 3 bases, V lost 1 base, and 10 bases had no gene match. CDR3 length: 18 amino acids. The germline V gene has CDR1 SGHKS and CDR2 YYEKEE (reference sequence). In DNA, the CDR3 is TGTGCCAGCAGCTTGCAACTAGCGGGAGGGCCTATGCACTACGAGCAGTACTTC. This codes for CASSLQLAGGPMHYEQYF.

This chain connects TRBV7-8 to TRBJ1-2; TRBD1 matches 9 bases. J gave up 4 bases and V 4 bases, and 10 bases lay outside the gene matches. This CDR3 has 16 amino acids. Germline CDR1 is SGHVS and CDR2 is FQNEAQ. DNA of the CDR3: TGTGCCAGCAGCTCCCCGGGACAGGGAGATTCCTATGGCTACACCTTC. It translates to CASSSPGQGDSYGYTF.

This clone occurred a few times. The V call is TRBV15, the J call TRBJ2-7; 11 bases map to TRBD2. CDR3 length: 15 amino acids. J gave up 5 bases and V 3 bases, and 6 bases lay outside the gene matches. Germline V gives CDR1 LNHNV, CDR2 YYDKDF (reference sequence). DNA for the CDR3: TGTGCCACCAGCAGGGATAGCGGGAGGGGAGACGAGCAGTACTTC. The encoded protein is CATSRDSGRGDEQYF.

The chain has TRBV9 and TRBJ2-1, with D possibly being TRBD2 (6 bases). The V and J ends lost 3 bases and 7 bases respectively, with 14 bases between them. The V gene's germline CDR1 is SGDLS and CDR2 YYNGEE. The CDR3 contains 14 residues. Written as DNA, the CDR3 is TGTGCCAGCAGCGAACGACTAGGAACGAATGAGCAGTTCTTC. As protein: CASSERLGTNEQFF.

This sequence joins TRBV29-1 and TRBJ2-1, with a tentative D call TRBD2 (6 bases). Trimming removed 4 bases from V and 0 bases from J, with 13 bases in between. This CDR3 is 15 amino acids long. The germline gives CDR1 SQVTM, CDR2 ANQGSEA. The CDR3 sequence is CSVGLRGSSYNEQFF. CDR3 coding DNA: TGCAGCGTTGGTCTGCGGGGTAGCTCCTACAATGAGCAGTTCTTC.

This clone was recorded once. The chain links TRBV6-5 to TRBJ1-6, with D uncertain. The CDR3 length is 16 residues. V was trimmed by 0 bases and J by 2 bases, leaving 8 bases between them. Germline values: CDR1 MNHEY, CDR2 SVGAGI. DNA of the CDR3: TGTGCCAGCAGTTACTCGGGCATCACCTATAATTCACCCCTCCACTTT. It yields the protein CASSYSGITYNSPLHF.

The chain combines TRBV6-5 with TRBJ2-5; 11 bases agree with TRBD2. Germline trimming cut 1 base from V and 6 bases from J; bases unmatched to any gene: 7. This CDR3 contains 16 residues. In germline, CDR1 is MNHEY, CDR2 SVGAGI. This CDR3 reads CASSYLIAGGPKTQYF. The DNA of the CDR3 is TGTGCCAGCAGTTACTTAATAGCGGGAGGGCCGAAGACCCAGTACTTC.

J is TRBJ2-5 and V is TRBV29-1, with 11 bases matching TRBD1. The CDR3 covers 16 residues. CDR1 and CDR2 (germline): SQVTM, ANQGSEA. J was trimmed by 1 base and V by 6 bases; bases with no gene match: 10. The CDR3 loop reads CSVGVGTGGPQETQYF. The CDR3 DNA reads as TGCAGCGTGGGGGTAGGGACAGGGGGTCCCCAAGAGACCCAGTACTTC. Based on the CDR3 plus reference TRBV29-1 and TRBJ2-5, the full variable domain is SAVISQKPSRDICQRGTSLTIQCQVDSQVTMMFWYRQQPGQSLTLIATANQGSEATYESGFVIDKFPISRPNLTFSTLTVSNMSPEDSSIYLCSVGVGTGGPQETQYFGPGTRLLVL.